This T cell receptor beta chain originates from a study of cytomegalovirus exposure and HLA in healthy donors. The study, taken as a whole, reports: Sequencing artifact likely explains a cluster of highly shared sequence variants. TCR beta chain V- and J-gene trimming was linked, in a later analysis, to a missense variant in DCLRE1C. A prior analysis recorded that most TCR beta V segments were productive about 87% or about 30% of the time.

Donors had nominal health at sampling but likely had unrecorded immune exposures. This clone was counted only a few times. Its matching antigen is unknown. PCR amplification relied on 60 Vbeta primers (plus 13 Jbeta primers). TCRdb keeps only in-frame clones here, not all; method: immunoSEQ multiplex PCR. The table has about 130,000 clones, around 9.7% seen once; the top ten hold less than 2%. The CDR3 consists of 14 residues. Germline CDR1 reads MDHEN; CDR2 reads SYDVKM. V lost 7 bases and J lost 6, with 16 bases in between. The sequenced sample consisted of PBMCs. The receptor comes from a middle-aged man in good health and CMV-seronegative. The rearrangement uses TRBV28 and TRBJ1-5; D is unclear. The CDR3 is CASITWADGQPQHF. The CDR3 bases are TGTGCCAGCATCACTTGGGCAGACGGTCAGCCCCAGCATTTT.